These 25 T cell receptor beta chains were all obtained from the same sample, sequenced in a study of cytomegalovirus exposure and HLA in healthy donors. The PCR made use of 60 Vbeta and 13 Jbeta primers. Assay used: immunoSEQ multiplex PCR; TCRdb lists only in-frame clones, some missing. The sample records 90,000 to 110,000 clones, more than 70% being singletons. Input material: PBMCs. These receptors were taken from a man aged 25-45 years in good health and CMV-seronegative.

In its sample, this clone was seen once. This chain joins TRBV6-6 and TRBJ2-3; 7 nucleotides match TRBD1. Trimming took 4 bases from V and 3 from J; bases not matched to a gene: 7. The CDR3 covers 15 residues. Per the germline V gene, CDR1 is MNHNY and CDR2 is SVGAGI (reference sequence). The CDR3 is CASSSDRVVTDTQYF. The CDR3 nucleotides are TGTGCCAGCAGTTCAGACAGGGTGGTGACAGATACGCAGTATTTT.

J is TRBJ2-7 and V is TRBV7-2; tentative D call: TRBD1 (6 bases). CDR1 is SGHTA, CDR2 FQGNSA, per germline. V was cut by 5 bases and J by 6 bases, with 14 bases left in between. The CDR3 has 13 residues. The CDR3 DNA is TGTGCCAGCAGCGTCCAGGGGCGAAGCGAGCAGTACTTC. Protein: CASSVQGRSEQYF.

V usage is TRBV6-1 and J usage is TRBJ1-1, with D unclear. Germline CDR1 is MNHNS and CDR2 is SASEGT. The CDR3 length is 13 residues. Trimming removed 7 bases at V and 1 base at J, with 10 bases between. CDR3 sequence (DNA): TGTGCCAGCACTAAAGTAAAGAACACTGAAGCTTTCTTT. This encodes CASTKVKNTEAFF.

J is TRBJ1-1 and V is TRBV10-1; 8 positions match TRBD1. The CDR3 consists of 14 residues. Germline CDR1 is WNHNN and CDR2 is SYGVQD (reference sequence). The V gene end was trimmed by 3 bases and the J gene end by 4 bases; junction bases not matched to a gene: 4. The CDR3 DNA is TGCGCCAGCAGTGACCGGACAGGGCGCACTGAAGCTTTCTTT. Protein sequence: CASSDRTGRTEAFF.

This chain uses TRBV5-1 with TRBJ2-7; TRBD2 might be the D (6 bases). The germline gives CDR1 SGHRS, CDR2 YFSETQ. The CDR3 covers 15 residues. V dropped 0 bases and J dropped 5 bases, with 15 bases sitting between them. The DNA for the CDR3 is TGCGCCAGCAGCTTGGAACTGCGGGGTACGGACGAGCAGTACTTC. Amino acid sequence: CASSLELRGTDEQYF.

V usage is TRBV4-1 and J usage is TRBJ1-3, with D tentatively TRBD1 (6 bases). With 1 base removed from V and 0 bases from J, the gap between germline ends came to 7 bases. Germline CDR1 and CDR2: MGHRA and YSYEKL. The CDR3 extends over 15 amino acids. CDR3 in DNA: TGCGCCAGCAGCCAAGTGGGGGCCTCTGGAAACACCATATATTTT. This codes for CASSQVGASGNTIYF.

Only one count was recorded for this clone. CDR3 sequence reads: CASSPGTGASSGNTIYF. The CDR3 nucleotides are TGCGCCAGCAGCCCCGGGACAGGGGCAAGCTCTGGAAACACCATATATTTT. The chain joins TRBV5-1 to TRBJ1-3; TRBD1 matches 10 bases. Trimming took 4 bases from V and 0 from J; bases not matched to a gene: 7. CDR3 length equals 17 residues. Germline assignment: CDR1 SGHRS and CDR2 YFSETQ.

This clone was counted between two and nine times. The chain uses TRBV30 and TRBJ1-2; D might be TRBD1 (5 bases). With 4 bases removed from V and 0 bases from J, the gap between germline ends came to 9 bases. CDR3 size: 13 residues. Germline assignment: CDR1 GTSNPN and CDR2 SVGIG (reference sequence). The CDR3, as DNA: TGTGCCTGGACCGACAGCCCTAACTATGGCTACACCTTC. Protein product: CAWTDSPNYGYTF.

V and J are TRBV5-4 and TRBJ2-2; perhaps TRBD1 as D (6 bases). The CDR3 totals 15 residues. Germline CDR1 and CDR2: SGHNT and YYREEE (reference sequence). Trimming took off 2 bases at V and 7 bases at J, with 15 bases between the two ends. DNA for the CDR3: TGTGCCAGCAGCTTCTTACAGGGTTCGGGCGGGGAGCTGTTTTTT. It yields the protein CASSFLQGSGGELFF.

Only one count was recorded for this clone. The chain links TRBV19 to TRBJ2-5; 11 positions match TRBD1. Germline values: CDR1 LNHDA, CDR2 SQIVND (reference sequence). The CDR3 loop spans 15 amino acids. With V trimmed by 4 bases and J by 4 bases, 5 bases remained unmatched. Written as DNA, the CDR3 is TGTGCCAGTAGTAGTATAGGGACAGGGGGAGAGACCCAGTACTTC. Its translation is CASSSIGTGGETQYF.

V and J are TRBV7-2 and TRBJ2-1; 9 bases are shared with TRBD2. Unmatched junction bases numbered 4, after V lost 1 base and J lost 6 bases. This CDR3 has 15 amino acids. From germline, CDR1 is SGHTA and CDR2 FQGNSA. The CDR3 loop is CASSLVISGSNEQFF. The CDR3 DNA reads TGTGCCAGCAGCTTAGTAATTAGCGGGAGCAATGAGCAGTTCTTC.

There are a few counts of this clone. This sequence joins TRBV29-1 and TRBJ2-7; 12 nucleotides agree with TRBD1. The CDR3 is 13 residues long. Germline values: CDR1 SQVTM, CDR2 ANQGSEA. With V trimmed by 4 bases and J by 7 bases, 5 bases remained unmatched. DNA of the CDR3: TGCAGCGTTGGGGGACAGGGGGCGGGGGAGCAGTACTTC. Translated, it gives CSVGGQGAGEQYF.

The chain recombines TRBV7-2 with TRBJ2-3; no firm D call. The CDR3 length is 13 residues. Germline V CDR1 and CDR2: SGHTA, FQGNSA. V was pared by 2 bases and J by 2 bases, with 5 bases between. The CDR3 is CASSLTNTDTQYF. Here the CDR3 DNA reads TGTGCCAGCAGCTTAACTAACACAGATACGCAGTATTTT.

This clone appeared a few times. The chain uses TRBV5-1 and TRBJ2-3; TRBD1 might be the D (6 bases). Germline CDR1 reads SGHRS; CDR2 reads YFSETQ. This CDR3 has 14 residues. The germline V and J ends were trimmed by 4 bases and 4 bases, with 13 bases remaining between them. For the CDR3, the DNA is TGCGCCAGCAGCGGGGGCAACTTGGCAGATACGCAGTATTTT. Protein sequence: CASSGGNLADTQYF.

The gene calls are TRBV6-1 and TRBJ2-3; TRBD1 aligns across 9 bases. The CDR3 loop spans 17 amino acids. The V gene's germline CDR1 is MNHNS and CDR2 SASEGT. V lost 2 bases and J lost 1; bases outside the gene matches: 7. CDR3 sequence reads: CASSETTGGWGTDTQYF. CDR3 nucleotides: TGTGCCAGCAGTGAAACAACAGGGGGCTGGGGCACAGATACGCAGTATTTT.

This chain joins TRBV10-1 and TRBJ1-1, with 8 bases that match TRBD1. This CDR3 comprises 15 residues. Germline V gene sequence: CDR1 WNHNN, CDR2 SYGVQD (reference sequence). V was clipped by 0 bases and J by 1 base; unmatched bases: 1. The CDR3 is CASSESTGANTEAFF. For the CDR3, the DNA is TGCGCCAGCAGTGAGTCGACAGGGGCGAACACTGAAGCTTTCTTT.

CDR3 coding DNA: TGTGCCAGCAGTGAATATTTAGGGGACCCCGGGAGGGAGACCCAGTACTTC. It encodes CASSEYLGDPGRETQYF. The chain recombines TRBV25-1 with TRBJ2-5; 7 bases map to TRBD2. CDR3 length equals 17 residues. With V trimmed by 0 bases and J by 5 bases, 12 bases remained unmatched. Germline CDR1 is MGHDK and CDR2 is SYGVNS.

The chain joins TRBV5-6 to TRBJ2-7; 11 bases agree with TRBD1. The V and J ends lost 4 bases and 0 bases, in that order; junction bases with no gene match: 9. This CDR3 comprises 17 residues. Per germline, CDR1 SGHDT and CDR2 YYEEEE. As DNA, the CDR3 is TGTGCCAGCAGCCGCAGGGGGACAGGGGGTTTCTCCTACGAGCAGTACTTC. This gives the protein CASSRRGTGGFSYEQYF.

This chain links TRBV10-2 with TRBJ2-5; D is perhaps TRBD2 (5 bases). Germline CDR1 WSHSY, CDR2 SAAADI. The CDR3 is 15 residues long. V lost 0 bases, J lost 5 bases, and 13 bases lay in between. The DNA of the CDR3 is TGCGCCAGCAGTGAGTCGGCGGTGGGAGAGGAGACCCAGTACTTC. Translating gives CASSESAVGEETQYF.

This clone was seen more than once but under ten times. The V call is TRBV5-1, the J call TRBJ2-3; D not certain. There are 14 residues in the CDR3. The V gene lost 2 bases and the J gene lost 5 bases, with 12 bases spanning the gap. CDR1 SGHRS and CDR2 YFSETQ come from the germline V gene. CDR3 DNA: TGCGCCAGCAGCTTATATGGGCGAGTAGATACGCAGTATTTT. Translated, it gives CASSLYGRVDTQYF.

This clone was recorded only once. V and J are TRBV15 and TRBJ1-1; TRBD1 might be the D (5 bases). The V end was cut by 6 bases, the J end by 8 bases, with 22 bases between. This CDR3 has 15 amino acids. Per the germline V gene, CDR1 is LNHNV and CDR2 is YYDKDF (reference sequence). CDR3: CATSFSRDSGREAFF. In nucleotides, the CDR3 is TGTGCCACCAGTTTTTCTCGGGACTCTGGTAGGGAAGCTTTCTTT.

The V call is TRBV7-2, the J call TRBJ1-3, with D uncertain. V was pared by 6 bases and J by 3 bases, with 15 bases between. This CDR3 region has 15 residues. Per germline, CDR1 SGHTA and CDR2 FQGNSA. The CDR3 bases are TGTGCCAGCAGTCAATCGCCCTACAGTGGAAACACCATATATTTT. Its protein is CASSQSPYSGNTIYF.

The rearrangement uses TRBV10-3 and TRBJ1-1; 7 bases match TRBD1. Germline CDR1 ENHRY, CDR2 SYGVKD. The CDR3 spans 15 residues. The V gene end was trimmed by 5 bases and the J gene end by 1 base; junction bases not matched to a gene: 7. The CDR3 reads CAISPGGQANTEAFF. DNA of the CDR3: TGTGCCATCAGTCCTGGTGGACAGGCGAACACTGAAGCTTTCTTT.

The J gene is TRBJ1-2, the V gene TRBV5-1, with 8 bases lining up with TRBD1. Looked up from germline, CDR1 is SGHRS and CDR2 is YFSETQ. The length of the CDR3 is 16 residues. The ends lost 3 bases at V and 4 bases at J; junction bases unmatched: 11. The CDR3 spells CASSSRPGGEGYGYTF. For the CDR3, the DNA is TGCGCCAGCAGCTCCCGCCCAGGGGGCGAGGGCTATGGCTACACCTTC.

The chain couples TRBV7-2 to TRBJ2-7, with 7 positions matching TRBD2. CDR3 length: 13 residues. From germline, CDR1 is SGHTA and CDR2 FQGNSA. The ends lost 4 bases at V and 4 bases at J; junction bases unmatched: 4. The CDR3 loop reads CASSSLGGYEQYF. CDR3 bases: TGTGCCAGCAGCTCACTGGGGGGGTACGAGCAGTACTTC.